What follows describes a single T cell receptor beta chain. Its target is not known. These data belong to a study of cytotoxic CD8 clonotypes in ibrutinib-treated CLL. Study-level results: Circulating CD8+ T-cell counts were tracked by baseline clonality, which exceeded that of age-matched healthy donors.

Clones were sequenced by immunoSEQ multiplex PCR, and TCRdb holds only the in-frame ones, with some missing. Of more than 200,000 clones listed, 70% are singletons. Germline V gives CDR1 MDHEN, CDR2 SYDVKM. The V and J ends lost 6 bases and 8 bases, in that order; junction bases with no gene match: 12. The CDR3 has 16 residues. The source was PBMCs, collected after 24 months of ibrutinib treatment. The receptor was derived from a human donor with chronic lymphocytic leukemia. V usage is TRBV28 and J usage is TRBJ1-4; 10 nucleotides align to TRBD1. CDR3 nucleotide sequence: TGTGCCAGCAGCACCCAGGGGACAGGGGAAGGAGAAAAACTGTTTTTT. Protein: CASSTQGTGEGEKLFF.